This T cell receptor beta chain appears in the sequencing data of a study of shared clonotypes between healthy human individuals. For the study at large: Two women and a few men aged 18 to 49 served as donors.

Notes on this clone: The junction departs from germline at one end; a sequencing error may be responsible.

The repertoire was sequenced with immunoSEQ multiplex PCR; TCRdb's copy has only in-frame clones and lacks some. The sample carries approximately 480,000 clones, 75% to 80% recorded once. This TCR derives from a woman aged 40 to 49 in good health. Some clones in this sample may be carry-over from other donors' samples. Sequencing was carried out using PBMCs.

As DNA, the CDR3 is TGTGCTAGCAGCCCAAGGGCGGGAGGAGGATACACCGGGGAGCTGTTTTTT. Its translation: CASSPRAGGGYTGELFF. The V gene is TRBV7-7, the J gene TRBJ2-2, with 8 bases identical to TRBD2. The CDR3 is made up of 17 amino acids. Germline V gene data show CDR1 as SSHAT and CDR2 as FNYEAQ (reference sequence).